Below, 2 T cell receptor beta chains from the same sample are listed, as sequenced in a study of T-cell reconstitution after alpha-beta-depleted transplantation in children. Preparation of the TCRbeta library used unique molecular identifiers. Via MiXCR, TCRdb re-called the PCR reads, giving one row per CDR3 protein. The sample contains 700,000 or so distinct CDR3 sequences, 13% of which appear only once. The sample consisted of PBMCs, taken before TCRalphabeta/CD19-depleted stem cell transplant. These receptors came from a girl aged 2-10 years with congenital amegakaryocytic thrombocytopenia, due to receive a stem cell transplant.

V gene TRBV27 combines with J gene TRBJ1-1, with a possible D match to TRBD1 (5 bases). CDR3 length equals 15 residues. Germline assignment: CDR1 MNHEY and CDR2 SMNVEV (reference sequence). V was pared by 2 bases and J by 5 bases, with 15 bases between. In nucleotides, the CDR3 is TGTGCCAGCAGTTTACTCCCCAGGGTGAGTACTGAAGCTTTCTTT. It codes for CASSLLPRVSTEAFF.

This clonotype was detected ten times or more. V usage is TRBV19 and J usage is TRBJ2-1; maybe TRBD2 (5 bases). The CDR3 runs to 14 residues. Trimming took off 9 bases at V and 4 bases at J, with 16 bases between the two ends. Germline V gene data show CDR1 as LNHDA and CDR2 as SQIVND (reference sequence). CDR3 loop: CASRLRESYNEQFF. CDR3 nucleotide sequence: TGTGCCAGCAGACTAAGGGAGTCTTACAATGAGCAGTTCTTC.